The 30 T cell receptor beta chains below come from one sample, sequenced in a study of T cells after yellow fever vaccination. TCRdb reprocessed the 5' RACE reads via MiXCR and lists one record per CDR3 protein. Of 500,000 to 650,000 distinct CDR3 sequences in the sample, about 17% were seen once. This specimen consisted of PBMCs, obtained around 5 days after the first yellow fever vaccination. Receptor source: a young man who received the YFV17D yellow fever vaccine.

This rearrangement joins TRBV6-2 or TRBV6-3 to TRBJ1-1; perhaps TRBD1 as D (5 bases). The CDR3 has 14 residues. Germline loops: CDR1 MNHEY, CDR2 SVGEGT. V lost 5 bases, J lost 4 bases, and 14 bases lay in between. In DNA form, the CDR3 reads TGTGCCAGCAGTAACAGGCTTGGGGGCACTGAAGCTTTCTTT. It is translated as CASSNRLGGTEAFF.

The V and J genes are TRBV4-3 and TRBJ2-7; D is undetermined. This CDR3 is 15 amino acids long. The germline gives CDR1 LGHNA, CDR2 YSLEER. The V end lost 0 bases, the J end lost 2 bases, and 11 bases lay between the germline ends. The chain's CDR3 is CASSQEFWRTYEQYF. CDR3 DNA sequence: TGCGCCAGCAGCCAAGAATTTTGGCGGACCTACGAGCAGTACTTC.

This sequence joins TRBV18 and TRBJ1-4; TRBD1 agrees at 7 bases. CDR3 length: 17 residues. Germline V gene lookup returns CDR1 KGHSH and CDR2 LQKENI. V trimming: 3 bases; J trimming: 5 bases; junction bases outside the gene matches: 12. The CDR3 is CASSPQGNRGGNEKLFF. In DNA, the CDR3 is TGTGCCAGCTCACCGCAGGGCAACAGGGGAGGAAATGAAAAACTGTTTTTT.

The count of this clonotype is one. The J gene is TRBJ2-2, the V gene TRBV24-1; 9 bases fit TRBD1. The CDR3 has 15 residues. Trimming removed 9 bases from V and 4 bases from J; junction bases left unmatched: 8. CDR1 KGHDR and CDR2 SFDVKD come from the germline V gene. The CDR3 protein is CATGDLGQGTGELFF. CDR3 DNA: TGTGCCACCGGGGACTTGGGACAGGGCACCGGGGAGCTGTTTTTT.

The CDR3 loop is CSAKYLTGGGLEETQYF. CDR3 nucleotides: TGCAGTGCTAAGTATTTAACAGGGGGTGGACTAGAGGAGACCCAGTACTTC. V gene TRBV20-1 combines with J gene TRBJ2-5; tentative D call: TRBD1 (8 bases). The germline CDR1 and CDR2 sequences are DFQATT and SNEGSKA (reference sequence). V gave up 4 bases and J gave up 5 bases, with 26 bases separating them. This CDR3 comprises 17 residues.

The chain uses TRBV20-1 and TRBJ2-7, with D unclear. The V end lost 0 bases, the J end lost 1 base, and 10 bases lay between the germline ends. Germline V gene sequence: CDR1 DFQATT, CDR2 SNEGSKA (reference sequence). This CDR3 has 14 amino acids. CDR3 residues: CSARDSTQSYEQYF. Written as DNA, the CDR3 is TGCAGTGCTAGAGATTCGACGCAGTCCTACGAGCAGTACTTC.

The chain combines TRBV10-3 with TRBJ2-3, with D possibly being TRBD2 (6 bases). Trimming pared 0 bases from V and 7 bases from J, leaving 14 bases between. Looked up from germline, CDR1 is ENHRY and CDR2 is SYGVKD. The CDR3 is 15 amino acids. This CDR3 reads CAISESGPRGNTQYF. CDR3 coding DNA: TGTGCCATCAGTGAGTCGGGACCTCGGGGGAATACGCAGTATTTT.

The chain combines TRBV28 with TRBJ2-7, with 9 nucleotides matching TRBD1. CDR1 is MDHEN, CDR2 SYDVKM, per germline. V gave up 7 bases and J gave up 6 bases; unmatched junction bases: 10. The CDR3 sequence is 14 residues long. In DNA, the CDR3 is TGTGCCAGCAATGGTTTGGGACAGGGATCCGAGCAGTACGTC. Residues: CASNGLGQGSEQYV.

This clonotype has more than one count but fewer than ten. The CDR3 loop is CASSLWGTTGPFAEAFF. The CDR3 DNA reads TGTGCCAGCAGTCTTTGGGGCACTACAGGACCCTTCGCTGAAGCTTTCTTT. The chain recombines TRBV12-3 or TRBV12-4 with TRBJ1-1, with D possibly being TRBD1 (5 bases). Trimming took off 5 bases at V and 6 bases at J, with 25 bases between the two ends. There are 17 residues in the CDR3.

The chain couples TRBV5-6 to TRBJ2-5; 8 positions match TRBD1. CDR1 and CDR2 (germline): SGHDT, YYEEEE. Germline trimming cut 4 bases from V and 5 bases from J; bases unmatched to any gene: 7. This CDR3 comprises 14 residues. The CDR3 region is CASSIAGGIETQYF. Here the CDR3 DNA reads TGTGCCAGCAGCATAGCAGGGGGCATTGAGACCCAGTACTTC.

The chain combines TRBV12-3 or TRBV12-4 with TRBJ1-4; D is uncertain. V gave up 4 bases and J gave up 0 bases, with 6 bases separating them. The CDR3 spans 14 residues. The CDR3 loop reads CASSSSPTNEKLFF. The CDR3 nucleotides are TGTGCCAGCAGTTCTTCACCAACTAATGAAAAACTGTTTTTT.

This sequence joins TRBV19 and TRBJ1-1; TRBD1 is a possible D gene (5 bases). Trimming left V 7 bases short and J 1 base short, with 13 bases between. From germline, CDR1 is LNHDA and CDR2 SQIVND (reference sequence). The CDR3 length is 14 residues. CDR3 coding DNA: TGTGCCAGTACCGAGGGGATTGGGAACACTGAAGCTTTCTTT. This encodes CASTEGIGNTEAFF. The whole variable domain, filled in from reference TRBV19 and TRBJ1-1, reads DGGITQSPKYLFRKEGQNVTLSCEQNLNHDAMYWYRQDPGQGLRLIYYSQIVNDFQKGDIAEGYSVSREKKESFPLTVTSAQKNPTAFYLCASTEGIGNTEAFFGQGTRLTVV.

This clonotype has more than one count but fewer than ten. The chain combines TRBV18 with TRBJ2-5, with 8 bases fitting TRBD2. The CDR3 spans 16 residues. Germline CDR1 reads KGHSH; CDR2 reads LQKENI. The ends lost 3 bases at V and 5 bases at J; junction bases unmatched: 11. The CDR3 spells CASSPFSGDTGETQYF. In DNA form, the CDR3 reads TGTGCCAGCTCACCCTTTAGCGGGGACACGGGGGAGACCCAGTACTTC.

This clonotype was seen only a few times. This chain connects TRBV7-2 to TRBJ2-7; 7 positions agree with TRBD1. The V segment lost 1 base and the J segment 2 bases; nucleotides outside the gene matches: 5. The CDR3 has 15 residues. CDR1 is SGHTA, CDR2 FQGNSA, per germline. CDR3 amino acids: CASSLDRDSTYEQYF. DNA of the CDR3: TGTGCCAGCAGCTTAGACAGGGACAGCACCTACGAGCAGTACTTC.

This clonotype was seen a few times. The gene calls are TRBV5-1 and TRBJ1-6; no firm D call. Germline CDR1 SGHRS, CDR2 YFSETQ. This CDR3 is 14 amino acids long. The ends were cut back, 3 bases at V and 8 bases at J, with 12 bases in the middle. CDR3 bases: TGCGCCAGCAGCTCGAGCGGGGAGTATTCACCCCTCCACTTT. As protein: CASSSSGEYSPLHF.

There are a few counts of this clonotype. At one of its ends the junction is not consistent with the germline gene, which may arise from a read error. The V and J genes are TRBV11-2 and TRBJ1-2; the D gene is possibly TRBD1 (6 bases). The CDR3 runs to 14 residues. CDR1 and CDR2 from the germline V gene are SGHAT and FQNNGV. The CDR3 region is CDSSKNRVSLGYTF. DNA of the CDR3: TGTGACAGCAGCAAGAACAGGGTTTCACTCGGCTACACCTTC.

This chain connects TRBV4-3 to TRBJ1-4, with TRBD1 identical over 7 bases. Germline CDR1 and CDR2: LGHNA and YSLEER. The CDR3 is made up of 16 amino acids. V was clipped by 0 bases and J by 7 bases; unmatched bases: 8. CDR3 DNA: TGCGCCAGCAGCCAAGATCAGGGGGAAGGGATTGAAAAACTGTTTTTT. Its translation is CASSQDQGEGIEKLFF.

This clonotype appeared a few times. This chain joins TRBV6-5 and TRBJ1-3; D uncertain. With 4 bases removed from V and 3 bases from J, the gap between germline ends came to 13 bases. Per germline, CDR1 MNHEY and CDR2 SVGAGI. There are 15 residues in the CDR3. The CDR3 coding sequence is TGTGCCAGCAGTTCCCCTGGGCAGCATGGAAACACCATATATTTT. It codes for CASSSPGQHGNTIYF.

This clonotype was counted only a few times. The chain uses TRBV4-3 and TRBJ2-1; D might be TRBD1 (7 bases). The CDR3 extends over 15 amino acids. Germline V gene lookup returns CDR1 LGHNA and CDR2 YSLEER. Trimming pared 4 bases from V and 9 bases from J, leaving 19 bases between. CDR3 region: CASSLYGQGGGEQFF. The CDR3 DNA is TGCGCCAGCAGCCTTTATGGCCAGGGGGGCGGTGAGCAGTTCTTC.

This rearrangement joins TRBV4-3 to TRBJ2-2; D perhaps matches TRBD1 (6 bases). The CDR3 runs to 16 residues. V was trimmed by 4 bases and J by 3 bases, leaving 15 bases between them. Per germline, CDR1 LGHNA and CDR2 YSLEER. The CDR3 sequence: CASSPFPDSDTGELFF. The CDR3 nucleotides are TGCGCCAGCAGCCCTTTCCCGGACAGTGACACCGGGGAGCTGTTTTTT.

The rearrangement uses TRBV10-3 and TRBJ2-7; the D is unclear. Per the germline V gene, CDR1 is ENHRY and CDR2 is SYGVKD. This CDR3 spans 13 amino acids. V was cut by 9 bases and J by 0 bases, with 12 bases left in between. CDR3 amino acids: CAMLTVSSYEQYV. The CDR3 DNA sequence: TGTGCCATGTTAACGGTTAGCTCCTACGAGCAGTACGTC.

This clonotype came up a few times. DNA for the CDR3: TGTGCCATAGGACCTCAGAACACTGAAGCTTTCTTT. Its translation: CAIGPQNTEAFF. This rearrangement joins TRBV10-3 to TRBJ1-1; no definite D call. Germline V lookup: CDR1 ENHRY, CDR2 SYGVKD. This CDR3 contains 12 residues. Deletions cut 9 bases from V and 1 base from J, with 9 bases between.

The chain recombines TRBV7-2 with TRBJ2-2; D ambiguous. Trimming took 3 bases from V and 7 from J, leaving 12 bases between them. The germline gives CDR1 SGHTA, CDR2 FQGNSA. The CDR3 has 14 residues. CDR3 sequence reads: CASSLGPLSGELFF. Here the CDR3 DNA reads TGTGCCAGCAGCTTGGGCCCCTTAAGCGGGGAGCTGTTTTTT.

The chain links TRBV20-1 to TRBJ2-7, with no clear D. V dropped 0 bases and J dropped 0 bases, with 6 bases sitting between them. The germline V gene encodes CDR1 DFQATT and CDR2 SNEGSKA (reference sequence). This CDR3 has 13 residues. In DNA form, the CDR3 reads TGCAGTGCTAGAGAGGCTAGCTCCTACGAGCAGTACGTC. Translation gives CSAREASSYEQYV.

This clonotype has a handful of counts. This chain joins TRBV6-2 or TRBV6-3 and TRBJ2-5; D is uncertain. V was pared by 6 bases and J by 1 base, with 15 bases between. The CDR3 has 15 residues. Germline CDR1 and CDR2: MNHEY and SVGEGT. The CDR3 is CASSFPRQSQETQYF. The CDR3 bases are TGTGCCAGCAGCTTCCCCCGCCAGAGCCAAGAGACCCAGTACTTC.

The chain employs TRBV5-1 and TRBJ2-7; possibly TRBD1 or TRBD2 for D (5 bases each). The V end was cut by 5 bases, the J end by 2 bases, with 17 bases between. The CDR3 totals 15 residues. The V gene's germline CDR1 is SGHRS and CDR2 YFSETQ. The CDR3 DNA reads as TGCGCCAGCAGAGCAACCGGGACGGCGACCTACGAGCAGTACTTC. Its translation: CASRATGTATYEQYF.

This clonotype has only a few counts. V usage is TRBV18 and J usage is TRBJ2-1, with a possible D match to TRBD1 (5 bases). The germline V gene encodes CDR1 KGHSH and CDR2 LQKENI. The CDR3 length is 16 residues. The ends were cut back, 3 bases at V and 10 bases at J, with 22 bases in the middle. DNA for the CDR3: TGTGCCAGCTCACCGGATTACAGGTTTTCCAATGAGGAGCAGTTCTTC. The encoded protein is CASSPDYRFSNEEQFF.

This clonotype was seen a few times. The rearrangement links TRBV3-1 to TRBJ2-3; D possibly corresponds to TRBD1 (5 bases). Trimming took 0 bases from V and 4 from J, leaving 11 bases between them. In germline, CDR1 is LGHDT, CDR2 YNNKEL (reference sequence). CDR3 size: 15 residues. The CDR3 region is CASSQDRVDADTQYF. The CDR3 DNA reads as TGTGCCAGCAGCCAAGACAGGGTGGACGCAGATACGCAGTATTTT.

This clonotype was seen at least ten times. CDR3: CASRPGEGTEAFF. The CDR3 DNA sequence: TGTGCCAGCAGGCCCGGGGAGGGGACTGAAGCTTTCTTT. The chain carries TRBV3-1 and TRBJ1-1; TRBD1 is a possible D gene (5 bases). The germline V and J ends were trimmed by 6 bases and 5 bases, with 13 bases remaining between them. The CDR3 spans 13 residues. The germline V gene has CDR1 LGHDT and CDR2 YNNKEL (reference sequence).

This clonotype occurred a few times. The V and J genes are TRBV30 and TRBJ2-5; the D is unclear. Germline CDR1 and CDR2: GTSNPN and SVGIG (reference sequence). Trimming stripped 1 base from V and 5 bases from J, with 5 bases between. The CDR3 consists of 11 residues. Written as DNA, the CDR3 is TGTGCCTGGAGTGGTTGGGAGACCCAGTACTTC. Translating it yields CAWSGWETQYF. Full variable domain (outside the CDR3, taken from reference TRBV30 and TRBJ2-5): SQTIHQWPATLVQPVGSPLSLECTVEGTSNPNLYWYRQAAGRGLQLLFYSVGIGQISSEVPQNLSASRPQDRQFILSSKKLLLSDSGFYLCAWSGWETQYFGPGTRLLVL.